This entry lists 29 T cell receptor beta chains sequenced from one sample in a study of beta chain features in type 1 diabetes. The whole isolated RNA underwent reverse transcription, so sequencing captured expressed TCRB transcripts. Clones were sequenced by immunoSEQ multiplex PCR, and TCRdb holds only the in-frame ones, with some missing. The data hold about 40,000 clones, with approximately 49% observed a single time. Sequenced input: central memory CD4+ T cells from blood. These receptors all come from a woman aged 18-29 years in good health.

This clone has a handful of counts. The chain carries TRBV7-9 and TRBJ2-5; D is perhaps TRBD2 (6 bases). Germline V gene lookup returns CDR1 SEHNR and CDR2 FQNEAQ (reference sequence). The CDR3 totals 16 residues. V dropped 5 bases and J dropped 5 bases, with 21 bases sitting between them. DNA of the CDR3: TGTGCCAGCAGCGGACCTGAGGCGGGATTTGGGGAGACCCAGTACTTC. It codes for CASSGPEAGFGETQYF.

This chain links TRBV27 with TRBJ2-3; TRBD1 might be the D (5 bases). This CDR3 contains 14 residues. Between the trimmed V and J ends, which lost 3 bases and 4 bases, there was a span of 11 bases. CDR1 MNHEY and CDR2 SMNVEV come from the germline V gene (reference sequence). The CDR3 protein is CASSFSRAADTQYF. The CDR3, as DNA: TGTGCCAGCAGTTTTTCCAGGGCAGCAGATACGCAGTATTTT.

This sequence joins TRBV5-8 and TRBJ1-5; 7 bases are a match to TRBD1. This CDR3 region has 13 residues. The germline gives CDR1 SGHTS, CDR2 YDEGEE. V shed 6 bases, J shed 5 bases, and the junction held 5 bases outside the gene matches. Here the CDR3 reads CASTRQGHQPQHF. In DNA, the CDR3 is TGTGCCAGCACCCGACAGGGTCATCAGCCCCAGCATTTT. The full variable domain, completed using reference TRBV5-8 and TRBJ1-5, is EAGVTQSPTHLIKTRGQQATLRCSPISGHTSVYWYQQALGLGLQFLLWYDEGEERNRGNFPPRFSGRQFPNYSSELNVNALELEDSALYLCASTRQGHQPQHFGDGTRLSIL.

This sequence joins TRBV2 and TRBJ1-1, with D tentatively TRBD1 (6 bases). The germline CDR1 and CDR2 sequences are SNHLY and FYNNEI. The CDR3 covers 15 residues. Trimming removed 2 bases at V and 4 bases at J, with 14 bases between. The DNA for the CDR3 is TGTGCCAGCAGTGAATGGGAGCGAGGGGGCACTGAAGCTTTCTTT. It specifies CASSEWERGGTEAFF.

J is TRBJ1-4 and V is TRBV5-5, with D possibly being TRBD1 (5 bases). V shed 0 bases and J shed 5 bases, with 11 bases lying between them. CDR1 and CDR2 (germline): SGHKS, YYEKEE (reference sequence). The CDR3 extends over 15 amino acids. CDR3 region: CASSLAGGWNEKLFF. The CDR3 coding sequence is TGTGCCAGCAGCTTGGCTGGGGGGTGGAATGAAAAACTGTTTTTT.

This clone has just one count. This chain uses TRBV30 with TRBJ1-1, with 7 positions matching TRBD1. The CDR3 covers 14 residues. J lost 10 bases, V lost 5 bases, and 16 bases had no gene match. Germline-derived CDR1 and CDR2 are GTSNPN and SVGIG (reference sequence). Here the CDR3 reads CAWSRDSLGQPAFF. As DNA, the CDR3 is TGTGCCTGGTCGCGGGACAGCTTGGGCCAACCAGCTTTCTTT. Supplemented by reference TRBV30 and TRBJ1-1, the full variable domain reads SQTIHQWPATLVQPVGSPLSLECTVEGTSNPNLYWYRQAAGRGLQLLFYSVGIGQISSEVPQNLSASRPQDRQFILSSKKLLLSDSGFYLCAWSRDSLGQPAFFGQGTRLTVV.

The genes are TRBV5-4 and TRBJ1-2; 8 bases line up with TRBD1. The germline V gene encodes CDR1 SGHNT and CDR2 YYREEE (reference sequence). The V and J ends lost 5 bases and 6 bases, in that order; junction bases with no gene match: 24. The CDR3 consists of 19 residues. CDR3 amino acids: CASSKGTGAGTGGVDGYTF. The CDR3 bases are TGTGCCAGCAGTAAAGGGACAGGTGCGGGCACAGGAGGTGTTGATGGCTACACCTTC.

The chain couples TRBV5-5 to TRBJ1-5, with D possibly TRBD1 on 5 matching bases. V lost 0 bases to trimming and J lost 6 bases, with 16 bases between them. Looked up from germline, CDR1 is SGHKS and CDR2 is YYEKEE (reference sequence). CDR3 length: 16 amino acids. CDR3 sequence reads: CASSLAVTGGGQPQHF. The CDR3 nucleotides are TGTGCCAGCAGCTTGGCCGTGACGGGGGGAGGTCAGCCCCAGCATTTT.

The rearrangement joins TRBV7-6 to TRBJ1-1; D is possibly TRBD1 (5 bases). The ends were cut back, 5 bases at V and 7 bases at J, with 11 bases in the middle. Germline assignment: CDR1 SGHVS and CDR2 FNYEAQ. The CDR3 covers 12 residues. The CDR3 is CASSRWGREAFF. For the CDR3, the DNA is TGTGCCAGCAGCCGGTGGGGCCGTGAAGCTTTCTTT.

This clone was counted only a few times. This chain connects TRBV7-6 to TRBJ2-7, with D possibly being TRBD1 (6 bases). Looked up from germline, CDR1 is SGHVS and CDR2 is FNYEAQ. The CDR3 totals 15 residues. The V and J ends lost 3 bases and 5 bases respectively, with 17 bases between them. This chain's CDR3 is CASSLAPGRGNEQYF. The DNA for the CDR3 is TGTGCCAGCAGCTTGGCCCCGGGAAGGGGGAACGAGCAGTACTTC.

The V gene is TRBV2, the J gene TRBJ2-3; TRBD2 aligns across 9 bases. With V trimmed by 9 bases and J by 6 bases, 7 bases remained unmatched. CDR3 length equals 13 residues. The germline CDR1 and CDR2 sequences are SNHLY and FYNNEI. As DNA, the CDR3 is TGTGCCAGTTCGGGCGCGGGAGGGGATACGCAGTATTTT. Amino acid sequence: CASSGAGGDTQYF. Drawing the rest from reference TRBV2 and TRBJ2-3, the complete variable domain is EPEVTQTPSHQVTQMGQEVILRCVPISNHLYFYWYRQILGQKVEFLVSFYNNEISEKSEIFDDQFSVERPDGSNFTLKIRSTKLEDSAMYFCASSGAGGDTQYFGPGTRLTVL.

This clone was seen more than once but under ten times. The chain recombines TRBV4-2 with TRBJ2-7, with D perhaps TRBD2 (6 bases). CDR1 is LGHNA, CDR2 YNFKEQ, per germline. V lost 1 base and J 4 bases, leaving 14 bases between the germline ends. The CDR3 totals 15 residues. In DNA, the CDR3 is TGTGCCAGCAGCCAAGCTGGAGGGGCCCATTACGAGCAGTACTTC. As protein: CASSQAGGAHYEQYF.

The V gene is TRBV5-6, the J gene TRBJ2-5, with TRBD2 matching 7 bases. This CDR3 region has 16 residues. Looked up from germline, CDR1 is SGHDT and CDR2 is YYEEEE. Unmatched junction bases numbered 9, after V lost 4 bases and J lost 0 bases. The CDR3 spells CASSRRSGAYQETQYF. CDR3 DNA: TGTGCCAGCAGCCGACGAAGCGGGGCGTACCAAGAGACCCAGTACTTC. Full variable domain (outside the CDR3, taken from reference TRBV5-6 and TRBJ2-5): DAGVTQSPTHLIKTRGQQVTLRCSPKSGHDTVSWYQQALGQGPQFIFQYYEEEERQRGNFPDRFSGHQFPNYSSELNVNALLLGDSALYLCASSRRSGAYQETQYFGPGTRLLVL.

The chain couples TRBV15 to TRBJ1-5; maybe TRBD1 (6 bases). Germline CDR1 LNHNV, CDR2 YYDKDF (reference sequence). The V and J ends lost 0 bases and 4 bases respectively, with 10 bases between them. The CDR3 is 15 amino acids. DNA of the CDR3: TGTGCCACCAGCAGAGATCAGGGGCAGAATCAGCCCCAGCATTTT. Protein sequence: CATSRDQGQNQPQHF.

There are a few counts of this clone. The V call is TRBV7-9, the J call TRBJ2-2; 10 bases are a match to TRBD2. V was clipped by 5 bases and J by 2 bases; unmatched bases: 5. CDR1 and CDR2 from the germline V gene are SEHNR and FQNEAQ (reference sequence). There are 16 residues in the CDR3. The CDR3 protein is CASSARLAGNTGELFF. As DNA, the CDR3 is TGTGCCAGCAGCGCCCGACTAGCGGGTAACACCGGGGAGCTGTTTTTT.

V gene TRBV10-3 combines with J gene TRBJ2-5, with 14 bases that match TRBD2. Unmatched junction bases numbered 5, after V lost 10 bases and J lost 4 bases. There are 14 residues in the CDR3. Germline V lookup: CDR1 ENHRY, CDR2 SYGVKD. In nucleotides, the CDR3 is TGTGCCACCGGGACTAGCGGGAGTGCAGAGACCCAGTACTTC. Amino acid sequence: CATGTSGSAETQYF.

This clone has a handful of counts. The chain carries TRBV6-6 and TRBJ2-7, with 9 bases fitting TRBD1. J gave up 5 bases and V 6 bases, and 8 bases lay outside the gene matches. The V gene's germline CDR1 is MNHNY and CDR2 SVGAGI (reference sequence). This CDR3 has 14 amino acids. This chain's CDR3 is CASRGDRVSHEQYF. For the CDR3, the DNA is TGTGCCAGCAGGGGGGACAGGGTATCTCACGAGCAGTACTTC.

This clone was found a few times. The gene calls are TRBV5-1 and TRBJ1-2; 9 bases align to TRBD1. Germline values: CDR1 SGHRS, CDR2 YFSETQ. The trim removed 7 bases at V and 6 bases at J, leaving 7 bases unmatched. This CDR3 has 13 residues. CDR3: CASSPGQGDGYTF. The CDR3, as DNA: TGCGCCAGCTCGCCGGGACAGGGAGATGGCTACACCTTC.

The genes are TRBV7-9 and TRBJ2-7; possibly TRBD1 for D (6 bases). Looked up from germline, CDR1 is SEHNR and CDR2 is FQNEAQ (reference sequence). V dropped 3 bases and J dropped 7 bases, with 16 bases sitting between them. This CDR3 is built from 14 residues. Here the CDR3 reads CASSLWQGTGEQYF. For the CDR3, the DNA is TGTGCCAGCAGCTTGTGGCAGGGGACGGGAGAGCAGTACTTC.

The gene calls are TRBV6-5 and TRBJ2-1; no clear D. V lost 0 bases and J 5 bases, leaving 11 bases between the germline ends. From germline, CDR1 is MNHEY and CDR2 SVGAGI. The CDR3 consists of 15 residues. The CDR3 DNA reads TGTGCCAGCAGTTACTCCCCCCCCACACACAATGAGCAGTTCTTC. It specifies CASSYSPPTHNEQFF.

The rearrangement links TRBV6-1 to TRBJ1-4; a possible D gene is TRBD1 (6 bases). The germline CDR1 and CDR2 sequences are MNHNS and SASEGT. This CDR3 is 13 amino acids long. Trimming cost V 10 bases and J 3 bases, with 12 bases left between them. The CDR3 reads CATRQAANEKLFF. The CDR3 DNA reads as TGTGCCACCCGACAGGCCGCTAATGAAAAACTGTTTTTT.

This CDR3 reads CAWRDGTNYNEQFF. The CDR3 DNA is TGTGCCTGGAGGGACGGGACAAACTACAATGAGCAGTTCTTC. The chain joins TRBV30 to TRBJ2-1; possible D gene TRBD1, 6 bases. The CDR3 runs to 14 residues. The V gene's germline CDR1 is GTSNPN and CDR2 SVGIG (reference sequence). The V end lost 3 bases, the J end lost 3 bases, and 12 bases lay between the germline ends. Based on the CDR3 plus reference TRBV30 and TRBJ2-1, the full variable domain is SQTIHQWPATLVQPVGSPLSLECTVEGTSNPNLYWYRQAAGRGLQLLFYSVGIGQISSEVPQNLSASRPQDRQFILSSKKLLLSDSGFYLCAWRDGTNYNEQFFGPGTRLTVL.

The gene calls are TRBV5-1 and TRBJ2-7; TRBD1 matches at 11 bases. CDR3 length: 17 amino acids. V gave up 3 bases and J gave up 1 base; unmatched junction bases: 9. Germline V gives CDR1 SGHRS, CDR2 YFSETQ. In DNA, the CDR3 is TGCGCCAGCAGCTCTCCCGGACAGGGGGCGTATTCCTACGAGCAGTACTTC. Protein product: CASSSPGQGAYSYEQYF.

In its sample, this clone was seen a few times. This rearrangement joins TRBV7-9 to TRBJ1-2, with 8 bases aligning to TRBD1. Germline V lookup: CDR1 SEHNR, CDR2 FQNEAQ (reference sequence). The length of the CDR3 is 12 residues. V dropped 5 bases and J dropped 8; count of bases not matched to a gene: 4. The CDR3 DNA reads as TGTGCCAGCAGCCTGGACAGGGTCGGCTACACCTTC. It yields the protein CASSLDRVGYTF.

The V and J genes are TRBV4-1 and TRBJ2-7; 7 nucleotides align to TRBD1. Germline loops: CDR1 MGHRA, CDR2 YSYEKL. The CDR3 has 15 residues. Trimming cost V 0 bases and J 3 bases; bases outside gene matches: 5. The CDR3 DNA reads TGCGCCAGCAGCCAAGATCCCGGACAGGACTACGAGCAGTACTTC. Its protein product is CASSQDPGQDYEQYF.

The chain carries TRBV1 and TRBJ2-7; TRBD2 is the table's D call and was not checked against the DNA. TRBV1 is a pseudogene segment. The CDR3 consists of 15 residues. DNA for the CDR3: TGCACCAGCAGCACTCGGACTAGCGGCTCCTACGAGCAGTACTTC. Translation: CTSSTRTSGSYEQYF.

This clone has only a few counts. The chain uses TRBV5-4 and TRBJ2-5; 9 positions agree with TRBD2. V lost 3 bases to trimming and J lost 4 bases; unmatched junction nucleotides: 4. Germline lookup yields CDR1 SGHNT and CDR2 YYREEE (reference sequence). CDR3 length: 14 amino acids. In DNA form, the CDR3 reads TGTGCCAGCAGCTCCATGACTAGCGGAGAGACCCAGTACTTC. Amino acids: CASSSMTSGETQYF.

The chain couples TRBV7-2 to TRBJ2-1; D possibly corresponds to TRBD1 (6 bases). Germline CDR1 SGHTA, CDR2 FQGNSA. V lost 5 bases, J lost 6 bases, and 17 bases lay in between. The CDR3 loop spans 15 amino acids. The CDR3 nucleotides are TGTGCCAGCAGCCTAATCTACAGGGTGGGCAATGAGCAGTTCTTC. This gives the protein CASSLIYRVGNEQFF.

The chain combines TRBV30 with TRBJ1-6; 8 bases are shared with TRBD1. Unmatched junction bases numbered 7, after V lost 2 bases and J lost 10 bases. Per germline, CDR1 GTSNPN and CDR2 SVGIG (reference sequence). There are 14 residues in the CDR3. CDR3 DNA sequence: TGTGCCTGGAGTACCGGACAGGGTAGATCACCCCTCCACTTT. Translation: CAWSTGQGRSPLHF.